The 32 T cell receptor beta chains below come from one sample, sequenced in a study of blood T cell repertoires in COVID-19 (dated by TCRdb to the early 2020s). Libraries came from the immunoSEQ multiplex PCR assay. As stored in TCRdb, this immuneACCESS dataset retains in-frame rearrangements with V and J assigned. A fraction of the clones does not appear; measured against another copy, unresolved V genes explain less than half of the discrepancy, and the remainder lacks a known reason. The table for this sample lists 150,000 to 200,000 clones; approximately 80% of them were counted only once. The ten largest clones add up to more than 7% of the sample. The material sequenced was peripheral blood. These receptors all stem from a woman aged 80 or over with active or convalescent COVID-19.

This clone was observed a handful of times. The rearrangement uses TRBV28 and TRBJ1-5, with 8 bases that match TRBD1. Trimming took 7 bases from V and 6 from J; bases not matched to a gene: 14. The CDR3 runs to 16 residues. The germline V gene has CDR1 MDHEN and CDR2 SYDVKM. As DNA, the CDR3 is TGTGCCAGCACTGTTGCTTTTGGACAGGGAGGTCAGCCCCAGCATTTT. It encodes CASTVAFGQGGQPQHF.

This rearrangement joins TRBV5-6 to TRBJ1-4, with 7 nucleotides matching TRBD1. V lost 3 bases and J lost 0; bases outside the gene matches: 8. The CDR3 has 17 residues. Germline V gene data show CDR1 as SGHDT and CDR2 as YYEEEE. CDR3 sequence: CASSSKDRAATNEKLFF. CDR3 sequence (DNA): TGTGCCAGCAGCTCAAAAGACAGGGCTGCAACTAATGAAAAACTGTTTTTT.

This clone occurred once. The CDR3 region is CASSVGEGGGTDTQYF. Here the CDR3 DNA reads TGTGCCAGCAGCGTAGGTGAAGGGGGCGGCACAGATACGCAGTATTTT. The chain recombines TRBV9 with TRBJ2-3, with TRBD1 matching over 7 bases. V lost 0 bases and J lost 1; bases outside the gene matches: 5. Germline V lookup: CDR1 SGDLS, CDR2 YYNGEE. This CDR3 contains 16 residues.

This chain uses TRBV12-3 or TRBV12-4 with TRBJ2-7, with D possibly being TRBD1 (5 bases). V dropped 5 bases and J dropped 3 bases, with 8 bases sitting between them. CDR3 length: 12 amino acids. CDR3 in DNA: TGTGCCAGCAGTACGGACAACTACGAGCAGTACTTC. Residues: CASSTDNYEQYF.

This sequence joins TRBV7-6 and TRBJ2-5; 7 nucleotides agree with TRBD2. V shed 11 bases and J 5 bases; nucleotides not matched to a gene: 8. CDR1 and CDR2 (germline): SGHVS, FNYEAQ. This CDR3 is built from 12 residues. CDR3 in DNA: TGTGCCTCAACTAGCGTTGGGGAGACCCAGTACTTC. Protein product: CASTSVGETQYF.

This clone appeared a single time. J is TRBJ2-3 and V is TRBV28, with 7 bases fitting TRBD2. CDR3 length equals 16 residues. V trimming: 5 bases; J trimming: 6 bases; junction bases outside the gene matches: 14. Germline V CDR1 and CDR2: MDHEN, SYDVKM. The CDR3 DNA is TGTGCCAGCAGTGGCCCCGGGACTACGGGGCAGGATACGCAGTATTTT. Protein: CASSGPGTTGQDTQYF. The full variable domain, with the rest looked up from reference TRBV28 and TRBJ2-3, is DVKVTQSSRYLVKRTGEKVFLECVQDMDHENMFWYRQDPGLGLRLIYFSYDVKMKEKGDIPEGYSVSREKKERFSLILESASTNQTSMYLCASSGPGTTGQDTQYFGPGTRLTVL.

A few counts support this clone. This rearrangement joins TRBV6-1 to TRBJ1-5, with TRBD1 as a possible D gene (5 bases). The CDR3 consists of 15 residues. Trimming stripped 2 bases from V and 2 bases from J, with 10 bases between. CDR1 and CDR2 from the germline V gene are MNHNS and SASEGT. The chain's CDR3 is CASSEQGSGNQPQHF. DNA for the CDR3: TGTGCCAGCAGTGAACAGGGATCGGGCAATCAGCCCCAGCATTTT.

This chain connects TRBV7-9 to TRBJ1-3; no clear D. The CDR3 has 12 amino acids. Between the trimmed V and J ends, which lost 7 bases and 0 bases, there was a span of 4 bases. In germline, CDR1 is SEHNR, CDR2 FQNEAQ (reference sequence). CDR3 region: CASTHSGNTIYF. The CDR3 nucleotides read TGTGCCAGCACCCACTCTGGAAACACCATATATTTT.

V is TRBV11-3 and J is TRBJ2-1; D unclear. Germline CDR1 is SGHNT and CDR2 is YENEEA. V was pared by 1 base and J by 6 bases, with 4 bases between. This CDR3 has 12 amino acids. The CDR3 is CASSLAGNEQFF. In DNA form, the CDR3 reads TGTGCCAGCAGCTTAGCAGGCAATGAGCAGTTCTTC.

V and J are TRBV19 and TRBJ1-2; no clear D gene. Per the germline V gene, CDR1 is LNHDA and CDR2 is SQIVND (reference sequence). The CDR3 contains 13 residues. V shed 4 bases and J shed 1 base, with 7 bases lying between them. CDR3 protein: CASSTSLNYGYTF. DNA of the CDR3: TGTGCCAGTAGTACTTCCCTTAACTATGGCTACACCTTC. Complete variable domain (other parts from reference TRBV19 and TRBJ1-2): DGGITQSPKYLFRKEGQNVTLSCEQNLNHDAMYWYRQDPGQGLRLIYYSQIVNDFQKGDIAEGYSVSREKKESFPLTVTSAQKNPTAFYLCASSTSLNYGYTFGSGTRLTVV.

V usage is TRBV9 and J usage is TRBJ1-1; no clear D gene. CDR3 length: 13 amino acids. Trimming removed 3 bases at V and 0 bases at J, with 6 bases between. Germline V gives CDR1 SGDLS, CDR2 YYNGEE. CDR3: CASSATVNTEAFF. The CDR3 DNA is TGTGCCAGCAGCGCAACAGTGAACACTGAAGCTTTCTTT.

This rearrangement joins TRBV19 to TRBJ2-2; D is uncertain. The CDR3 has 13 amino acids. CDR1 LNHDA and CDR2 SQIVND come from the germline V gene (reference sequence). Trimming took 7 bases from V and 2 from J, leaving 8 bases between them. CDR3 DNA sequence: TGTGCCAGTACCCAGGATAACACCGGGGAGCTGTTTTTT. Protein: CASTQDNTGELFF.

A single count supports this clone. The chain carries TRBV18 and TRBJ2-2, with D perhaps TRBD1 (5 bases). This CDR3 is 14 amino acids long. Germline-derived CDR1 and CDR2 are KGHSH and LQKENI. Trimming pared 3 bases from V and 6 bases from J, leaving 11 bases between. The CDR3 bases are TGTGCCAGCTCACCTCAGGGTACTTCCGGGGAGCTGTTTTTT. The encoded protein is CASSPQGTSGELFF. Full variable domain (missing parts from reference TRBV18 and TRBJ2-2): NAGVMQNPRHLVRRRGQEARLRCSPMKGHSHVYWYRQLPEEGLKFMVYLQKENIIDESGMPKERFSAEFPKEGPSILRIQQVVRGDSAAYFCASSPQGTSGELFFGEGSRLTVL.

This chain connects TRBV2 to TRBJ2-5; 10 bases fit TRBD2. This CDR3 is built from 14 residues. V shed 4 bases and J 8 bases; nucleotides not matched to a gene: 7. Germline values: CDR1 SNHLY, CDR2 FYNNEI. The CDR3 DNA reads TGTGCCAGCAGTGGGTTAAGCGGGGGGGCTACCCAGTACTTC. As protein: CASSGLSGGATQYF. Filled out from reference TRBV2 and TRBJ2-5, the complete variable domain reads EPEVTQTPSHQVTQMGQEVILRCVPISNHLYFYWYRQILGQKVEFLVSFYNNEISEKSEIFDDQFSVERPDGSNFTLKIRSTKLEDSAMYFCASSGLSGGATQYFGPGTRLLVL.

The chain links TRBV19 to TRBJ2-1; 8 nucleotides line up with TRBD1. The CDR3 consists of 16 residues. V dropped 2 bases and J dropped 3; count of bases not matched to a gene: 6. Per the germline V gene, CDR1 is LNHDA and CDR2 is SQIVND (reference sequence). The CDR3 sequence: CASSIRQGANYNEQFF. The CDR3 DNA sequence: TGTGCCAGTAGTATACGGCAGGGGGCGAACTACAATGAGCAGTTCTTC. The full variable domain, in which reference TRBV19 and TRBJ2-1 provide the parts outside the CDR3, is DGGITQSPKYLFRKEGQNVTLSCEQNLNHDAMYWYRQDPGQGLRLIYYSQIVNDFQKGDIAEGYSVSREKKESFPLTVTSAQKNPTAFYLCASSIRQGANYNEQFFGPGTRLTVL.

The chain couples TRBV6-5 to TRBJ1-1; 8 bases match TRBD1. The CDR3 loop spans 12 amino acids. Germline CDR1 is MNHEY and CDR2 is SVGAGI. With V trimmed by 6 bases and J by 6 bases, 3 bases remained unmatched. The CDR3 region is CASSVQGAEAFF. CDR3 coding DNA: TGTGCCAGCAGCGTACAGGGGGCTGAAGCTTTCTTT.

The chain combines TRBV7-2 with TRBJ2-5; D is perhaps TRBD2 (6 bases). V dropped 4 bases and J dropped 3 bases, with 12 bases sitting between them. Germline V CDR1 and CDR2: SGHTA, FQGNSA. The CDR3 runs to 14 residues. CDR3 protein: CASSSRWGEETQYF. CDR3 nucleotide sequence: TGTGCCAGCAGCTCAAGGTGGGGGGAAGAGACCCAGTACTTC.

This clone has only a few counts. The rearrangement joins TRBV6-6 to TRBJ2-3; tentatively, D is TRBD1 (6 bases). Germline CDR1 and CDR2: MNHNY and SVGAGI (reference sequence). Trimming took off 0 bases at V and 5 bases at J, with 9 bases between the two ends. The CDR3 contains 14 residues. The CDR3 region has the DNA TGTGCCAGCAGTTACTCGGCAGGGGTAGATACGCAGTATTTT. Translating it yields CASSYSAGVDTQYF.

The chain joins TRBV3-1 (or the pseudogene TRBV3-2) to TRBJ2-3; D call uncertain. This CDR3 is 14 amino acids long. Trimming removed 4 bases at V and 0 bases at J, with 8 bases between. Germline V gene data show CDR1 as LGHDT and CDR2 as YNNKEL (reference sequence). In DNA, the CDR3 is TGTGCCAGCAGCCCGACTTCGAGCACAGATACGCAGTATTTT. It encodes CASSPTSSTDTQYF.

This chain uses TRBV27 with TRBJ2-7; D remains unclear. The CDR3 length is 13 residues. The germline V gene encodes CDR1 MNHEY and CDR2 SMNVEV (reference sequence). Trimming left V 2 bases short and J 2 bases short, with 7 bases between. This chain's CDR3 is CASSLQVTYEQYF. CDR3 sequence (DNA): TGTGCCAGCAGTTTACAGGTAACCTACGAGCAGTACTTC.

As concerns this clone: Relative to the germline gene, one junction end is altered; a read error may explain this. The genes are TRBV7-7 and TRBJ2-7; TRBD2 aligns across 11 bases. This CDR3 spans 14 amino acids. Looked up from germline, CDR1 is SSHAT and CDR2 is FNYEAQ (reference sequence). The CDR3, as DNA: TGTGCTAGCAGCTTACTAGCGGGGGATTACGAGCAGTACTTC. This gives the protein CASSLLAGDYEQYF.

On this clone: In the same sample, other DNA sequences code for this CDR3. V gene TRBV3-1 (or the pseudogene TRBV3-2) combines with J gene TRBJ2-7; D is unclear. Germline V lookup: CDR1 LGHDT, CDR2 YNNKEL (reference sequence). The CDR3 is 11 amino acids. Trimming left V 3 bases short and J 4 bases short, with 4 bases between. CDR3 region: CASSQLYEQYF. In DNA, the CDR3 is TGTGCCAGCAGCCAGTTATACGAGCAGTACTTC.

This clone was picked up one time. The chain is built from TRBV30 and TRBJ1-4, with TRBD1 identical over 7 bases. Trimming cost V 7 bases and J 0 bases; bases outside gene matches: 23. CDR3 length: 20 amino acids. Germline lookup yields CDR1 GTSNPN and CDR2 SVGIG (reference sequence). CDR3 in amino acids: CASKPSGTAFVSATNEKLFF. CDR3 nucleotides: TGTGCCTCAAAACCCTCCGGGACAGCTTTTGTCTCTGCAACTAATGAAAAACTGTTTTTT.

This clone was observed a few times. V usage is TRBV2 and J usage is TRBJ1-5, with 7 nucleotides matching TRBD1. Trimming removed 6 bases from V and 4 bases from J; junction bases left unmatched: 9. The CDR3 runs 15 residues. CDR1 and CDR2 (germline): SNHLY, FYNNEI. CDR3 bases: TGTGCCAGCAGCCCCGGGACAGCACCTAATCAGCCCCAGCATTTT. Residues: CASSPGTAPNQPQHF.

The chain has TRBV5-1 and TRBJ2-1, with 11 nucleotides matching TRBD2. In germline, CDR1 is SGHRS, CDR2 YFSETQ. The CDR3 has 16 amino acids. Germline trimming cut 0 bases from V and 9 bases from J; bases unmatched to any gene: 8. The CDR3 DNA reads as TGCGCCAGCAGCTTGGAGGTTAGCGGGGGGGCCCTTGAGCAGTTCTTC. Protein product: CASSLEVSGGALEQFF.

J is TRBJ1-4 and V is TRBV5-1, with TRBD1 matching 8 bases. CDR1 is SGHRS and CDR2 is YFSETQ in the germline V gene. The CDR3 has 14 residues. V lost 0 bases to trimming and J lost 7 bases; unmatched junction nucleotides: 2. As DNA, the CDR3 is TGCGCCAGCAGCTTGGGGACAGGGCCTGAAAAACTGTTTTTT. This sequence encodes CASSLGTGPEKLFF.

The genes are TRBV20-1 and TRBJ2-3; D possibly corresponds to TRBD1 (6 bases). The CDR3 contains 14 residues. Germline CDR1 is DFQATT and CDR2 is SNEGSKA (reference sequence). Trimming took 3 bases from V and 1 from J, leaving 11 bases between them. CDR3 bases: TGCAGTGCTAGTGGGGGCTCGGGCACAGATACGCAGTATTTT. Translating it yields CSASGGSGTDTQYF.

This sequence joins TRBV9 and TRBJ2-2; 9 nucleotides line up with TRBD1. The length of the CDR3 is 14 residues. J was trimmed by 5 bases and V by 10 bases; bases with no gene match: 9. The germline CDR1 and CDR2 sequences are SGDLS and YYNGEE. The CDR3 DNA follows: TGTGCCGGGGCTCGGACAGGGGAAACCGGGGAGCTGTTTTTT. It translates to CAGARTGETGELFF.

The rearrangement joins TRBV19 to TRBJ1-1; 8 nucleotides line up with TRBD1. V gave up 1 base and J gave up 5 bases; unmatched junction bases: 6. CDR3 length: 15 residues. Germline-derived CDR1 and CDR2 are LNHDA and SQIVND (reference sequence). CDR3 DNA sequence: TGTGCCAGTAGTATAGGGCTCACAGGGGGGACTGAAGCTTTCTTT. This sequence encodes CASSIGLTGGTEAFF.

This chain connects TRBV27 to TRBJ2-7; 9 bases map to TRBD1. The CDR3 runs 18 residues. The germline V gene encodes CDR1 MNHEY and CDR2 SMNVEV (reference sequence). With 3 bases clipped from V and 5 bases from J, the junction kept 17 bases outside the gene matches. The CDR3 sequence is CASSFGVGGTGSSHEQYF. The CDR3 DNA follows: TGTGCCAGCAGTTTTGGCGTCGGAGGGACAGGGAGTTCCCACGAGCAGTACTTC.

This clone was seen only a few times. The rearrangement joins TRBV7-2 to TRBJ2-2, with 8 bases matching TRBD2. This CDR3 is built from 16 residues. The junction had 8 bases not matched to a gene; V was cut back by 6 bases and J by 2 bases. Germline V gives CDR1 SGHTA, CDR2 FQGNSA. CDR3: CASSPAGAENTGELFF. The CDR3 DNA is TGTGCCAGCAGTCCAGCGGGGGCCGAAAACACCGGGGAGCTGTTTTTT.

A single count supports this clone. The chain is built from TRBV11-3 and TRBJ2-1; maybe TRBD2 (6 bases). The CDR3 is made up of 13 amino acids. Germline V gene data show CDR1 as SGHNT and CDR2 as YENEEA. V lost 1 base, J lost 9 bases, and 10 bases lay in between. CDR3 nucleotide sequence: TGTGCCAGCAGCTTAGGGGCGGAGGGTGAGCAGTTCTTC. This gives the protein CASSLGAEGEQFF.